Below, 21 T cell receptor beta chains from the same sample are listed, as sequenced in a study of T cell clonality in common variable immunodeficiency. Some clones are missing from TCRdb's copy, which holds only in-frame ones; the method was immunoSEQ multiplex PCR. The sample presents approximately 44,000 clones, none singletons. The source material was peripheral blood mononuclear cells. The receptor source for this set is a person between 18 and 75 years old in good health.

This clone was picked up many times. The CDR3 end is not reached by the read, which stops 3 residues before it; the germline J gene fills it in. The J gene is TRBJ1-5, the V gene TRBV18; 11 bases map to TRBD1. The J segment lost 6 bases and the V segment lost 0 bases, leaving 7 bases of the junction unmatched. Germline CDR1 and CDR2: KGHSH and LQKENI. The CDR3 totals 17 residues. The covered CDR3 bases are TGTGCCAGCTCACCACCGCGGGGGGACAGGGGGGCTCAGCCC. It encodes CASSPPRGDRGAQP. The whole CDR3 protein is CASSPPRGDRGAQPQHF.

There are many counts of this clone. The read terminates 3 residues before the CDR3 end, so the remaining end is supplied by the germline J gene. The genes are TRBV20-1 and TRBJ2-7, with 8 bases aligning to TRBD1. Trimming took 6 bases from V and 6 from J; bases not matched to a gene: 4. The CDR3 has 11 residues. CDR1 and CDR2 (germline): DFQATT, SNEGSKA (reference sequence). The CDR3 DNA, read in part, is TGCAGTGCCTTTCAGGGGGCCGAG. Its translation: CSAFQGAE. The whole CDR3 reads CSAFQGAEQYF.

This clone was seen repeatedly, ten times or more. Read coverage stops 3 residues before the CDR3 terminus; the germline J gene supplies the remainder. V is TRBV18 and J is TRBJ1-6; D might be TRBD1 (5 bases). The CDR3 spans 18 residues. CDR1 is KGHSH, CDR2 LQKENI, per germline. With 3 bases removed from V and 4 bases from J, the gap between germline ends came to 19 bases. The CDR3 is CASSPDPGLGGYNSPLHF. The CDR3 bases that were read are TGTGCCAGCTCACCCGATCCGGGACTCGGGGGGTATAATTCACCC.

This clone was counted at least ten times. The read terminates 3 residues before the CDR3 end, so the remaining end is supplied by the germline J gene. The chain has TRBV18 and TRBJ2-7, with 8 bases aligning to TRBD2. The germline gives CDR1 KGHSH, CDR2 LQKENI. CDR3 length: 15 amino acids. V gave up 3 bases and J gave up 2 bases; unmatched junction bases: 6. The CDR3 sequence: CASSPRGDTPYEQYF. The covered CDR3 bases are TGTGCCAGCTCACCGCGGGGGGATACCCCCTACGAG.

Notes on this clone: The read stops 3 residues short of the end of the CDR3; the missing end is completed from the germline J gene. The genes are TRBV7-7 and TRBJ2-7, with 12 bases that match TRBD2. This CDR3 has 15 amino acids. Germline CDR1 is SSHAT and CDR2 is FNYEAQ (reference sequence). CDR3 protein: CAGSPGLAGLYEQYF. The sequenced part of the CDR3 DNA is TGTGCTGGCAGCCCGGGACTAGCGGGCCTATACGAG.

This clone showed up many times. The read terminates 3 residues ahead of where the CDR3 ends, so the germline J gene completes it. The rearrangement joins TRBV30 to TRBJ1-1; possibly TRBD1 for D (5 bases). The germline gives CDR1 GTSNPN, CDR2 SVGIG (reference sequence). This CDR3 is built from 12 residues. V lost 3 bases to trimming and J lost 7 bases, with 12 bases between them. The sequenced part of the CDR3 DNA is TGTGCCTGGAGAGGACAATACCTTGAA. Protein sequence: CAWRGQYLE. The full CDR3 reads CAWRGQYLEAFF.

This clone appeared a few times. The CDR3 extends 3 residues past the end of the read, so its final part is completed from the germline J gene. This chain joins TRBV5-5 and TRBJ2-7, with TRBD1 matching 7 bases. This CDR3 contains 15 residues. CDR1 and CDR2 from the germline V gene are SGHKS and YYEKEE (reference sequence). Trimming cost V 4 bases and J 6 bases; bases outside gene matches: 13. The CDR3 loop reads CASSAAGTARPEQYF. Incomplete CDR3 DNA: TGTGCCAGCAGCGCAGCCGGGACAGCTAGACCCGAG.

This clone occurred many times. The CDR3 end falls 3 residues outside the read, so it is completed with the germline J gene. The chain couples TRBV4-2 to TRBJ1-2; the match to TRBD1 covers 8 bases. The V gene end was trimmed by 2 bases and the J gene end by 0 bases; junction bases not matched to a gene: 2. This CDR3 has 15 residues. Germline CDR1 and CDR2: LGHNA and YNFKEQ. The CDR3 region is CASSQTGGANYGYTF. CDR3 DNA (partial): TGTGCCAGCAGCCAAACAGGGGGAGCTAACTATGGC.

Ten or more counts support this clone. Partial CDR3 DNA: TGCGCCAGCAGCCCTTTGACAGGAGTCGAGTACGAG. It is translated as CASSPLTGVEYE. The entire CDR3 protein is CASSPLTGVEYEQYF. The chain employs TRBV5-1 and TRBJ2-7, with a weak D call TRBD1 (6 bases). The missing CDR3 end, 3 residues past where the read stops, is filled in from the germline J gene. CDR1 and CDR2 (germline): SGHRS, YFSETQ. The CDR3 length is 15 residues. V was shortened by 4 bases and J by 4 bases, with 18 bases between the two germline ends.

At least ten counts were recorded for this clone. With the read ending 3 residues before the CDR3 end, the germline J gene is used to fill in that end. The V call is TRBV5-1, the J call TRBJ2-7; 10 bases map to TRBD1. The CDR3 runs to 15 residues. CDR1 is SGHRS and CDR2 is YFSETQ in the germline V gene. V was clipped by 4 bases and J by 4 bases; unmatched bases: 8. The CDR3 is CASSTRDRGKYEQYF. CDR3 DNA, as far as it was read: TGCGCCAGCAGCACCCGGGACAGGGGCAAATACGAG.

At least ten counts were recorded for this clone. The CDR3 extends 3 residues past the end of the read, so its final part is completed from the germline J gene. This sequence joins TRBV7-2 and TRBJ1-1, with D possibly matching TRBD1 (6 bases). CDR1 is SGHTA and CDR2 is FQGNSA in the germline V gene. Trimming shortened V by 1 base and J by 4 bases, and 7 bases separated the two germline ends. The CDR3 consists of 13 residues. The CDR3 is CASSLEGGTEAFF. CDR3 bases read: TGTGCCAGCAGCTTAGAAGGGGGCACTGAA. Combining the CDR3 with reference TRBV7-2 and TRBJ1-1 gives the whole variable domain GAGVSQSPSNKVTEKGKDVELRCDPISGHTALYWYRQSLGQGLEFLIYFQGNSAPDKSGLPSDRFSAERTGGSVSTLTIQRTQQEDSAVYLCASSLEGGTEAFFGQGTRLTVV.

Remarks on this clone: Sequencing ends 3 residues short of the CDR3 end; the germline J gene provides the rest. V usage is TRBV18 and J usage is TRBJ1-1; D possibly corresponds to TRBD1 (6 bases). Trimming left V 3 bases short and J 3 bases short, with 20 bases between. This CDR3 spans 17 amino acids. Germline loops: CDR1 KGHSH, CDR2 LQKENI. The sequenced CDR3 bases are TGTGCCAGCTCACCTACCACAGTGGGGGAGGGGGACACTGAA. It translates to CASSPTTVGEGDTE. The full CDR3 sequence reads CASSPTTVGEGDTEAFF.

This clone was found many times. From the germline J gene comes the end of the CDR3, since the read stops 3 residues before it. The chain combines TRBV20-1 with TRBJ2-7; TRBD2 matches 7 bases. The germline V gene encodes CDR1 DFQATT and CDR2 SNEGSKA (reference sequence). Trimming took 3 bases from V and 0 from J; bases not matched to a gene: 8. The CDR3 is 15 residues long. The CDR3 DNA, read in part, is TGCAGTGCTAGTGGCGGGGGTTTACCCTCCTACGAG. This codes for CSASGGGLPSYE. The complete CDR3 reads CSASGGGLPSYEQYF.

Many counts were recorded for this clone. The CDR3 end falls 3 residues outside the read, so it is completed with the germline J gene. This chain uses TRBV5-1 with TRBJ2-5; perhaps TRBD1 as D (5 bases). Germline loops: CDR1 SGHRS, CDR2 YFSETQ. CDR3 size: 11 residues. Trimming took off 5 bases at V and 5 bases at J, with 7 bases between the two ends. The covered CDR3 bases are TGCGCCAGCAGAGCAGGGGAGACC. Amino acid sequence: CASRAGET. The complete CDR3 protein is CASRAGETQYF.

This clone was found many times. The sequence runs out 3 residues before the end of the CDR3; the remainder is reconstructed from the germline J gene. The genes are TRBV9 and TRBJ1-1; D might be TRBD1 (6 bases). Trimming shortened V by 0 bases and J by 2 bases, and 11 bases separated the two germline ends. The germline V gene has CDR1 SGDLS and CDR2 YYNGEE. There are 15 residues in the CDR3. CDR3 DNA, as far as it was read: TGTGCCAGCAGCGTAGACCCACAGGGAAACACTGAA. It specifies CASSVDPQGNTE. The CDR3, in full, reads CASSVDPQGNTEAFF.

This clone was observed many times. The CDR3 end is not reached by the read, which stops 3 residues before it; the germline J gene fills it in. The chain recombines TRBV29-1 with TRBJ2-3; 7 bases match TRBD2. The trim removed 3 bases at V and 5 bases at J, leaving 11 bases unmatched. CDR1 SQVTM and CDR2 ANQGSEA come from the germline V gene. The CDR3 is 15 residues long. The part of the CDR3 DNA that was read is TGCAGCGTTGATAGGGCGGGAGAATTGAAAGATACG. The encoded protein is CSVDRAGELKDT. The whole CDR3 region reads CSVDRAGELKDTQYF.

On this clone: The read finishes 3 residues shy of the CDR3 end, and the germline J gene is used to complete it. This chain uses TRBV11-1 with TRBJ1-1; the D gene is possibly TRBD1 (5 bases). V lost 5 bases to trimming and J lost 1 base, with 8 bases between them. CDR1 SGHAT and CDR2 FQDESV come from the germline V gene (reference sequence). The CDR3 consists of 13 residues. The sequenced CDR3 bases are TGTGCCAGCAGCCAGGGTGGGAACACTGAA. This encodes CASSQGGNTE. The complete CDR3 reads CASSQGGNTEAFF. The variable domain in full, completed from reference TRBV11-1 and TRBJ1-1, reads EAEVAQSPRYKITEKSQAVAFWCDPISGHATLYWYRQILGQGPELLVQFQDESVVDDSQLPKDRFSAERLKGVDSTLKIQPAELGDSAMYLCASSQGGNTEAFFGQGTRLTVV.

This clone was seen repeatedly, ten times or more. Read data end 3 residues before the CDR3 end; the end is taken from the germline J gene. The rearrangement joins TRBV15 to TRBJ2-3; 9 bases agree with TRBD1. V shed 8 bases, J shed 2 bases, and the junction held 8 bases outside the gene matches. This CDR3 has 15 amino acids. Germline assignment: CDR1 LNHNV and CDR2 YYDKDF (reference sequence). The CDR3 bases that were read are TGTGCCACCCAAGGGGACAGGGTAATCACAGATACG. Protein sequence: CATQGDRVITDT. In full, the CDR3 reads CATQGDRVITDTQYF.

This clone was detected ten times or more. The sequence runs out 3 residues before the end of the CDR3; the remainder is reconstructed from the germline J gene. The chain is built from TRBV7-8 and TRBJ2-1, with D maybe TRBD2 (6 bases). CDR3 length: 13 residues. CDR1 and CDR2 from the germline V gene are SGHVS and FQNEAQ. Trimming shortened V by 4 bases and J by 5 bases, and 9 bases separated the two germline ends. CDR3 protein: CASSSRLDNEQFF. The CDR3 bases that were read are TGTGCCAGCAGCTCCAGACTAGACAATGAG.

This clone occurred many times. The CDR3 bases that were read are TGTGCCAGCAGCTTATCGGGTAGCGGGGGCTCAGATACG. It encodes CASSLSGSGGSDT. The entire CDR3 sequence reads CASSLSGSGGSDTQYF. The chain recombines TRBV5-4 with TRBJ2-3; 9 bases map to TRBD2. The read terminates 3 residues ahead of where the CDR3 ends, so the germline J gene completes it. The ends lost 2 bases at V and 4 bases at J; junction bases unmatched: 8. The CDR3 spans 16 residues. Germline loops: CDR1 SGHNT, CDR2 YYREEE (reference sequence).

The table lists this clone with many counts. The DNA read from the CDR3 is TGTGCCAGTAGCCGGGGAGGGGGAGGAGAGACC. It encodes CASSRGGGGET. The full CDR3 protein is CASSRGGGGETQYF. V and J are TRBV19 and TRBJ2-5; TRBD2 might be the D (7 bases). The observed sequence ends 3 residues before the CDR3 terminus, with the missing tail filled in from the germline J gene. The CDR3 has 14 amino acids. V lost 6 bases to trimming and J lost 4 bases, with 15 bases between them. Germline V CDR1 and CDR2: LNHDA, SQIVND (reference sequence).